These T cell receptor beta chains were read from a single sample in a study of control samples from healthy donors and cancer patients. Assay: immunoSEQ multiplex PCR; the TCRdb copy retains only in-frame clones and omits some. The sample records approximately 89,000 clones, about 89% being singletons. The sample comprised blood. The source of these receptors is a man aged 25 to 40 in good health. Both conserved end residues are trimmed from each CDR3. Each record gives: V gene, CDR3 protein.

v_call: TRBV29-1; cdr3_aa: SVAHAGTGELF
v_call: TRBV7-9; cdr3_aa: ASSLDSHGYT
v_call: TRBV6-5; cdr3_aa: ASSPPGTGNEKLF
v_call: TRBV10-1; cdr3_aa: ASRTGRDTEAF
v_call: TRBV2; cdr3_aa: ATALDRDNGYT
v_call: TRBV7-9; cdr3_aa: ASTQWRTSGGGGANVLT
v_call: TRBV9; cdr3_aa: ASSVVEGGEAF
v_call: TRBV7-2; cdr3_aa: ASSFGQGEKTQY
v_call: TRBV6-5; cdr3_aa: ASSTRLTDTQY
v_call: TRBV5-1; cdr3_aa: ASSLALTGHQPQH
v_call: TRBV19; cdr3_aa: ASSTLTVSTDTQY
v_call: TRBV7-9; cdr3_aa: ASSSLSTGRSSGNTIY
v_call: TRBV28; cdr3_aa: ASITGGSNNEQF
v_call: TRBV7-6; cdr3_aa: ASSATSGGASGELF
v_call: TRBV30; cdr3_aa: AWREYEQY
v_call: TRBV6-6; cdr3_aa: ASSFGTGKEQY
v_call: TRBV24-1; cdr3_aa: ATAGTAYNEQF
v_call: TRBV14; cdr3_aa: ASSSGPPAYGYT
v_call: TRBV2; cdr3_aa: ASSEEAGTVSPLH
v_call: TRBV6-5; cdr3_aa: ASSLQGTSNYGYT
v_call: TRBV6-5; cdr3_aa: ASSPTPGGYEQY
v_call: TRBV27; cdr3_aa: ASHKVGGAGGANVLT
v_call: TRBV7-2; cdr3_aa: ASSPDRENTEAF
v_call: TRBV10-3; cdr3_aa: ATGTPPLYEQY
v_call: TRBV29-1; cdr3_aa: SVSSGTGGIHSPLH
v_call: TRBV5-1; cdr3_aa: ASSLTGPPYEQY
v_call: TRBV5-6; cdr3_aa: ASSVRTVMNTEAF
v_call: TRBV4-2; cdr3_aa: ASSQGLADTQY
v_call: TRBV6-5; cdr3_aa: ASSRKGAPGELF
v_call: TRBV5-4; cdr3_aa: ASSLEINTEAF
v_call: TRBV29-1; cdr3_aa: SGSNTEAF
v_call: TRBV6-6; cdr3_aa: ASSRFPGQGKTGELF
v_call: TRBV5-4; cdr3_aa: ASRSGGTNTGELF
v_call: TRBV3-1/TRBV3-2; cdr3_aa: ASSHLSRLGELF
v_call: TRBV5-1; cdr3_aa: ASSLGDGGAYGYT
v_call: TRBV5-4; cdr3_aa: ASSTDNGEQY
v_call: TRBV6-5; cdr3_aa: ASSQGRADTQY
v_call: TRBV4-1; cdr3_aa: ASSRQRTGRQPQH
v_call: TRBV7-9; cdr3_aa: ASSPLALGYT
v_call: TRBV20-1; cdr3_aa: SAPTGAEQY
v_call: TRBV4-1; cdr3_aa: ASSQDRNSNQPQH
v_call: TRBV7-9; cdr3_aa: ASSSGGLVKETQY
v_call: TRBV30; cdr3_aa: AWARGTDTQY